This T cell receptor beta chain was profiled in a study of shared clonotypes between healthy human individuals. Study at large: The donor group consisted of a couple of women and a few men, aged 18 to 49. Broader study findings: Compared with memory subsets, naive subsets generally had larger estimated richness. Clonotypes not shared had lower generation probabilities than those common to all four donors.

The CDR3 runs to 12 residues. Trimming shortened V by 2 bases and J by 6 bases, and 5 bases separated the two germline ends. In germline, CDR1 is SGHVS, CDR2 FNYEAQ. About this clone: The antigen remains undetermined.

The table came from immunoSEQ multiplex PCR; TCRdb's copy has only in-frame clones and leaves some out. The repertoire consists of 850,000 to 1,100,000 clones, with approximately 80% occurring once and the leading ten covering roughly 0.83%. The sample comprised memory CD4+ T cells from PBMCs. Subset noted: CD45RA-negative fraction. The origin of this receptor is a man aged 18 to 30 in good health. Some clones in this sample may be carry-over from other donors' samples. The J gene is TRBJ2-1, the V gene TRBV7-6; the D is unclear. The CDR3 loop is CASSLFSNEQFF. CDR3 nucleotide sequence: TGTGCCAGCAGCTTATTTAGCAATGAGCAGTTCTTC.